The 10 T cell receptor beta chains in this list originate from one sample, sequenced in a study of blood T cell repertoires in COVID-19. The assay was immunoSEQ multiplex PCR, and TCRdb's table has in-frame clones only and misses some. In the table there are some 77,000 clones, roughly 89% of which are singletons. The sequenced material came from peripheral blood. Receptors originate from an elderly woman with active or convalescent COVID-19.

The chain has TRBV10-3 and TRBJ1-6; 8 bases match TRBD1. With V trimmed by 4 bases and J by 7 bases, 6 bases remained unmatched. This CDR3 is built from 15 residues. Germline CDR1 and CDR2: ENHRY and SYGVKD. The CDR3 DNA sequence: TGTGCCATCAGTGTGTCGGACAGGGAGAATTCACCCCTCCACTTT. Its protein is CAISVSDRENSPLHF.

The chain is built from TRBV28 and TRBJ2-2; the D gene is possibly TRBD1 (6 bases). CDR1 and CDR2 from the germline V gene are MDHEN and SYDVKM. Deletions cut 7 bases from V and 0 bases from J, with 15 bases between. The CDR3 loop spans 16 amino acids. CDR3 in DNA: TGTGCCAGCACCTTGGGGGCAGGGCCGAACACCGGGGAGCTGTTTTTT. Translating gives CASTLGAGPNTGELFF. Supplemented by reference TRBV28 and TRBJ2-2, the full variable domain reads DVKVTQSSRYLVKRTGEKVFLECVQDMDHENMFWYRQDPGLGLRLIYFSYDVKMKEKGDIPEGYSVSREKKERFSLILESASTNQTSMYLCASTLGAGPNTGELFFGEGSRLTVL.

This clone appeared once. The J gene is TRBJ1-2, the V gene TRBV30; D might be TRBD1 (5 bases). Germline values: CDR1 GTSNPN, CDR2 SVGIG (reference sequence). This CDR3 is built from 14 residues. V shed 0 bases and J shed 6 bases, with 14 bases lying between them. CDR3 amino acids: CAWSVKGSKNGYTF. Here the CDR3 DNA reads TGTGCCTGGAGTGTAAAGGGGTCGAAAAATGGCTACACCTTC.

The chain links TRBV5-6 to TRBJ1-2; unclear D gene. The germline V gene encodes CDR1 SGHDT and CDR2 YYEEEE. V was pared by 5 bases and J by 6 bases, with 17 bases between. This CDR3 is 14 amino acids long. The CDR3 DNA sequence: TGTGCCAGCAGGCGGGGTAGCCCGGCTAATGGCTACACCTTC. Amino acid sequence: CASRRGSPANGYTF.

The CDR3 bases are TGTGCCAGCAGTAGCGGGAGGGCCCCCCCTACGCAGTATTTT. Its translation is CASSSGRAPPTQYF. The chain couples TRBV7-2 to TRBJ2-3; the match to TRBD2 covers 11 bases. Germline-derived CDR1 and CDR2 are SGHTA and FQGNSA. The CDR3 spans 14 residues. J gave up 8 bases and V 6 bases, and 7 bases lay outside the gene matches.

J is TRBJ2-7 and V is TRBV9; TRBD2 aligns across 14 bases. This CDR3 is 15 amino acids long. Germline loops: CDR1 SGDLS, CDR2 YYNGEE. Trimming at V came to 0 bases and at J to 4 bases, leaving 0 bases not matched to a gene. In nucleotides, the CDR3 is TGTGCCAGCAGCGTAGGACTAGCGGGAGGGTACGAGCAGTACTTC. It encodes CASSVGLAGGYEQYF.

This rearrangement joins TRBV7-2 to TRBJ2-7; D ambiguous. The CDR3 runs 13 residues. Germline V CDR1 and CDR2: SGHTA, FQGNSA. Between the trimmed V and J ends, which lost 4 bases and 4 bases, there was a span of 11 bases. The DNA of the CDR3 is TGTGCCAGCAGCTCCCGGGTGATGTACGAGCAGTACTTC. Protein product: CASSSRVMYEQYF.

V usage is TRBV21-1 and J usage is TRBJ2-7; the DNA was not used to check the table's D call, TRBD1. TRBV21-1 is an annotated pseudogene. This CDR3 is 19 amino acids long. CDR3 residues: CASSGPEGVAPSSSYEQYF. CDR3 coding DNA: TGTGCCAGCAGCGGCCCCGAGGGGGTGGCGCCATCAAGCTCCTACGAGCAGTACTTC.

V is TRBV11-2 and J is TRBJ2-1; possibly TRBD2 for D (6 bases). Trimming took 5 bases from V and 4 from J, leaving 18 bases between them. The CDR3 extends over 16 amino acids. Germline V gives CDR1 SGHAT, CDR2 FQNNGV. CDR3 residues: CASSQPAGTLYNEQFF. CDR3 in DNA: TGTGCCAGCAGCCAACCAGCCGGGACTCTTTACAATGAGCAGTTCTTC.

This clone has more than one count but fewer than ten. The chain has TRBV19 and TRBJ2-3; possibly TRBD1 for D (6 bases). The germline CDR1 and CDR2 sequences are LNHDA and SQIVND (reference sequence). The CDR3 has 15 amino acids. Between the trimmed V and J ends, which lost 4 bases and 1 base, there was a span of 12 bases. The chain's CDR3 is CASSKTGGGTDTQYF. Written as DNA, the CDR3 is TGTGCCAGTAGTAAGACAGGTGGGGGCACAGATACGCAGTATTTT. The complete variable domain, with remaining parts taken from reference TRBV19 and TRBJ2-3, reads DGGITQSPKYLFRKEGQNVTLSCEQNLNHDAMYWYRQDPGQGLRLIYYSQIVNDFQKGDIAEGYSVSREKKESFPLTVTSAQKNPTAFYLCASSKTGGGTDTQYFGPGTRLTVL.